Listed here is a single T cell receptor (beta chain). The data were produced by immunoSEQ multiplex PCR, yet TCRdb's version contains in-frame clones alone and is incomplete. The sample has approximately 71,000 clones; 94% are singletons. The sample originates from a study of OX40 agonist ivuxolimab in advanced cancers. Looked up from germline, CDR1 is SGHVS and CDR2 is FQNEAQ. The CDR3 has 15 amino acids. The J segment lost 8 bases and the V segment lost 2 bases, leaving 8 bases of the junction unmatched. This chain connects TRBV7-8 to TRBJ1-1, with 10 bases aligning to TRBD1. Material: CD4+ or CD8+ T cells sorted from blood, obtained in a trial of the OX40 agonist ivuxolimab. This receptor was identified in an adult with an advanced solid tumor such as melanoma, head and neck, liver or kidney cancer. CDR3 amino acids: CASSLWDRGDWEAFF. The DNA for the CDR3 is TGTGCCAGCAGCTTATGGGACAGGGGCGACTGGGAAGCTTTCTTT.